This T cell receptor beta chain emerged from a study of OX40 agonist ivuxolimab in advanced cancers. For the study at large: All patients had ivuxolimab intravenously every 2 weeks at 0.01 to 10 mg/kg. Study-wide results and limits: Fewer expanded clones were found on average in CD4+ than in CD8+ T cells. Relatively little clonal expansion, among the lowest observed, appeared in partial responders at 0.1-3.0 mg/kg.

Of note for this clone: Its specificity is not known.

The CDR3 totals 15 residues. CDR1 and CDR2 (germline): SEHNR, FQNEAQ (reference sequence). The V end was cut by 4 bases, the J end by 1 base, with 13 bases between. Assay: immunoSEQ multiplex PCR; the TCRdb copy retains only in-frame clones and omits some. This table holds under 95,000 clones, around 88% found once. The TCR was taken from an adult with an advanced solid tumor such as melanoma, head and neck, liver or kidney cancer. The chain combines TRBV7-9 with TRBJ1-1; D is uncertain. The sample consisted of CD4+ or CD8+ T cells sorted from blood, taken in a trial of the OX40 agonist ivuxolimab. CDR3 amino acids: CASSSGFRENTEAFF. The CDR3 nucleotides read TGTGCCAGCAGCTCCGGGTTTAGGGAGAACACTGAAGCTTTCTTT. Variable domain in full (rest from reference TRBV7-9 and TRBJ1-1): DTGVSQNPRHKITKRGQNVTFRCDPISEHNRLYWYRQTLGQGPEFLTYFQNEAQLEKSRLLSDRFSAERPKGSFSTLEIQRTEQGDSAMYLCASSSGFRENTEAFFGQGTRLTVV.